A single sample gave rise to the 26 T cell receptor beta chains below, sequenced in a study of OX40 agonist ivuxolimab in advanced cancers. Measured with immunoSEQ multiplex PCR; TCRdb has only the in-frame clones, and not every one. The sample shows around 100,000 clones, roughly 90% of them seen only once. This material consisted of CD4+ or CD8+ T cells sorted from blood, taken in a trial of the OX40 agonist ivuxolimab. These receptor sequences come from an adult with an advanced solid tumor such as melanoma, head and neck, liver or kidney cancer.

This clone is medium-sized within its sample. This specimen includes other DNA sequences encoding the same CDR3. The V and J genes are TRBV11-2 and TRBJ1-2; D is unclear. CDR3 size: 12 residues. Germline V gives CDR1 SGHAT, CDR2 FQNNGV. V was trimmed by 1 base and J by 4 bases, leaving 4 bases between them. Here the CDR3 DNA reads TGTGCCAGCAGCTTAGGGACCTATGGCTACACCTTC. Encoded protein: CASSLGTYGYTF.

The chain has TRBV5-5 and TRBJ1-5; TRBD1 might be the D (5 bases). Trimming took off 2 bases at V and 1 base at J, with 7 bases between the two ends. This CDR3 contains 14 residues. Looked up from germline, CDR1 is SGHKS and CDR2 is YYEKEE (reference sequence). CDR3 region: CASSFEGSNQPQHF. The CDR3 nucleotides are TGTGCCAGCAGCTTCGAGGGGAGCAATCAGCCCCAGCATTTT.

This sequence joins TRBV6-1 and TRBJ1-1; no clear D gene. CDR3 size: 13 residues. CDR1 and CDR2 (germline): MNHNS, SASEGT. Trimming pared 8 bases from V and 0 bases from J, leaving 10 bases between. CDR3 bases: TGTGCCAGCTCCAGAGAGATGAACACTGAAGCTTTCTTT. This translates into CASSREMNTEAFF.

The chain carries TRBV19 and TRBJ1-5; 9 bases line up with TRBD1. The CDR3 sequence is 14 residues long. The germline V gene encodes CDR1 LNHDA and CDR2 SQIVND (reference sequence). V lost 4 bases, J lost 7 bases, and 5 bases stayed unmatched. The CDR3 here is CASSTRQGGQPQHF. DNA for the CDR3: TGTGCCAGTAGTACTAGACAGGGGGGCCAGCCCCAGCATTTT.

The V and J genes are TRBV6-5 and TRBJ2-3, with a possible D match to TRBD2 (5 bases). Trimming removed 5 bases at V and 3 bases at J, with 9 bases between. Per germline, CDR1 MNHEY and CDR2 SVGAGI. The CDR3 spans 13 residues. CDR3 sequence: CASSRGWTDTQYF. For the CDR3, the DNA is TGTGCCAGCAGTCGAGGGTGGACAGATACGCAGTATTTT.

This clone was counted a few times. The gene calls are TRBV5-1 and TRBJ1-2; unclear D gene. The CDR3 runs 13 residues. Trimming shortened V by 4 bases and J by 7 bases, and 14 bases separated the two germline ends. From germline, CDR1 is SGHRS and CDR2 YFSETQ. The CDR3 DNA is TGCGCCAGCAGCGCTATTGGAGTGGTTGGCTACACCTTC. Protein: CASSAIGVVGYTF.

The chain combines TRBV2 with TRBJ2-7, with 7 bases identical to TRBD2. V was clipped by 7 bases and J by 7 bases; unmatched bases: 10. Germline assignment: CDR1 SNHLY and CDR2 FYNNEI. This CDR3 spans 13 amino acids. CDR3 in DNA: TGTGCCAGCACGGCCACCCAAGCGGGGGAGCAGTACTTC. This gives the protein CASTATQAGEQYF.

This clone occurred once. The chain has TRBV5-4 and TRBJ2-7, with 13 bases fitting TRBD2. This CDR3 has 15 amino acids. Germline lookup yields CDR1 SGHNT and CDR2 YYREEE (reference sequence). Unmatched junction bases numbered 3, after V lost 3 bases and J lost 3 bases. The CDR3 protein is CASSSGLAGRYEQYF. The DNA for the CDR3 is TGTGCCAGCAGCTCGGGACTAGCGGGGCGCTACGAGCAGTACTTC.

The chain has TRBV9 and TRBJ1-2; weak D call: TRBD1 (5 bases). The CDR3 is 13 amino acids. V was clipped by 5 bases and J by 7 bases, with 15 bases between them. Germline values: CDR1 SGDLS, CDR2 YYNGEE. The CDR3 region has the DNA TGTGCCAGCAGTAATGGGGGTATGGGTGGCTACACCTTC. Translating gives CASSNGGMGGYTF.

The chain joins TRBV7-8 to TRBJ2-7; D is uncertain. From germline, CDR1 is SGHVS and CDR2 FQNEAQ. Trimming took 5 bases from V and 3 from J, leaving 8 bases between them. The CDR3 length is 12 residues. CDR3 in amino acids: CASSHKIYEQYF. CDR3 DNA: TGTGCCAGCAGCCATAAGATCTACGAGCAGTACTTC.

The chain links TRBV5-5 to TRBJ2-7; tentatively, D is TRBD2 (6 bases). Germline V lookup: CDR1 SGHKS, CDR2 YYEKEE (reference sequence). CDR3 length equals 15 residues. V was clipped by 0 bases and J by 2 bases, with 12 bases between them. The CDR3 DNA is TGTGCCAGCAGCTTGGACGGGGGTGGGACCTACGAGCAGTACTTC. It is translated as CASSLDGGGTYEQYF.

The chain carries TRBV6-6 and TRBJ1-5; D is unclear. From germline, CDR1 is MNHNY and CDR2 SVGAGI (reference sequence). There are 15 residues in the CDR3. Trimming stripped 5 bases from V and 0 bases from J, with 11 bases between. The CDR3 here is CASSPRIDSNQPQHF. DNA of the CDR3: TGTGCCAGCAGTCCCCGGATCGATAGCAATCAGCCCCAGCATTTT.

The chain links TRBV7-8 to TRBJ1-6; D is unclear. Germline assignment: CDR1 SGHVS and CDR2 FQNEAQ. Between the trimmed V and J ends, which lost 1 base and 2 bases, there was a span of 9 bases. This CDR3 is 16 amino acids long. The CDR3 DNA sequence: TGTGCCAGCAGCTTAGATTCCGGCGCCTATAATTCACCCCTCCACTTT. It is translated as CASSLDSGAYNSPLHF.

J is TRBJ2-1 and V is TRBV6-1; D is ambiguous. Germline loops: CDR1 MNHNS, CDR2 SASEGT. Deletions cut 2 bases from V and 8 bases from J, with 13 bases between. CDR3 length equals 14 residues. Here the CDR3 reads CASSESRVTDEQFF. CDR3 in DNA: TGTGCCAGCAGTGAATCTCGGGTAACGGATGAGCAGTTCTTC.

This clone was seen only a few times. Other DNA sequences in this sample translate to the same CDR3. V is TRBV19 and J is TRBJ2-7, with no clear D. The CDR3 length is 11 residues. The V and J ends lost 6 bases and 6 bases respectively, with 9 bases between them. Germline V gene lookup returns CDR1 LNHDA and CDR2 SQIVND (reference sequence). The CDR3 nucleotides read TGTGCCAGTAGGGCCGGGCGCGAGCAGTACTTC. Protein: CASRAGREQYF.

This chain connects TRBV2 to TRBJ2-7; 7 positions match TRBD1. Trimming cost V 5 bases and J 9 bases; bases outside gene matches: 16. Germline CDR1 SNHLY, CDR2 FYNNEI. CDR3 length: 15 amino acids. The CDR3 is CASSTTGTAAMGQYF. The CDR3 region has the DNA TGTGCCAGCAGTACCACCGGGACAGCCGCGATGGGGCAGTACTTC.

The J gene is TRBJ2-7, the V gene TRBV29-1; 8 bases align to TRBD1. With 4 bases clipped from V and 3 bases from J, the junction kept 8 bases outside the gene matches. The germline CDR1 and CDR2 sequences are SQVTM and ANQGSEA. The CDR3 sequence is 14 residues long. The chain's CDR3 is CSVVLDRGFYEQYF. In nucleotides, the CDR3 is TGCAGCGTTGTTCTAGACAGGGGCTTCTACGAGCAGTACTTC.

J is TRBJ2-1 and V is TRBV30, with D possibly TRBD2 on 5 matching bases. CDR1 and CDR2 (germline): GTSNPN, SVGIG (reference sequence). The CDR3 contains 12 residues. Trimming took off 0 bases at V and 8 bases at J, with 8 bases between the two ends. The DNA for the CDR3 is TGTGCCTGGAGTGTACTAGGATATGAGCAGTTCTTC. This gives the protein CAWSVLGYEQFF.

This chain uses TRBV6-6 with TRBJ1-1; no clear D gene. V lost 6 bases and J lost 3, with 8 bases in between. CDR3 length: 12 amino acids. Germline-derived CDR1 and CDR2 are MNHNY and SVGAGI (reference sequence). The CDR3 spells CASRPRDTEAFF. The DNA of the CDR3 is TGTGCCAGCAGACCCCGTGACACTGAAGCTTTCTTT.

The gene calls are TRBV30 and TRBJ1-3, with D possibly TRBD1 on 5 matching bases. The V and J ends lost 3 bases and 4 bases respectively, with 16 bases between them. Germline values: CDR1 GTSNPN, CDR2 SVGIG (reference sequence). The CDR3 is 15 amino acids. CDR3 sequence reads: CAWRNRRFSGNTIYF. CDR3 bases: TGTGCCTGGAGGAACAGGCGCTTCTCCGGAAACACCATATATTTT.

The rearrangement joins TRBV7-3 to TRBJ2-2, with a tentative D call TRBD2 (6 bases). Germline V CDR1 and CDR2: SGHTA, FQGTGA. The CDR3 is made up of 14 amino acids. V lost 5 bases and J lost 5, with 12 bases in between. Here the CDR3 reads CASSRDSPTGELFF. CDR3 DNA: TGTGCCAGCAGCCGGGACTCCCCGACCGGGGAGCTGTTTTTT. Filled out from reference TRBV7-3 and TRBJ2-2, the complete variable domain reads GAGVSQTPSNKVTEKGKYVELRCDPISGHTALYWYRQSLGQGPEFLIYFQGTGAADDSGLPNDRFFAVRPEGSVSTLKIQRTERGDSAVYLCASSRDSPTGELFFGEGSRLTVL.

This clone showed up just a few times. V usage is TRBV6-5 and J usage is TRBJ1-5; D remains unclear. V was trimmed by 6 bases and J by 2 bases, leaving 14 bases between them. The CDR3 consists of 15 residues. The germline gives CDR1 MNHEY, CDR2 SVGAGI. CDR3 amino acids: CASSPDGEGNQPQHF. Written as DNA, the CDR3 is TGTGCCAGCAGCCCCGACGGGGAGGGCAATCAGCCCCAGCATTTT.

This chain uses TRBV27 with TRBJ2-7; D is unclear. The CDR3 runs 15 residues. V lost 0 bases and J 3 bases, leaving 12 bases between the germline ends. Germline V lookup: CDR1 MNHEY, CDR2 SMNVEV (reference sequence). DNA of the CDR3: TGTGCCAGCAGTTTATCGACCCTAGGTGGCTACGAGCAGTACTTC. It is translated as CASSLSTLGGYEQYF.

V and J are TRBV9 and TRBJ2-7, with D possibly being TRBD1 (8 bases). The V end lost 4 bases, the J end lost 7 bases, and 24 bases lay between the germline ends. Germline V gene data show CDR1 as SGDLS and CDR2 as YYNGEE. CDR3 length equals 16 residues. The CDR3 sequence: CASSPGGIAGGREQYF. CDR3 DNA: TGTGCCAGCAGCCCCGGGGGGATAGCAGGGGGCCGTGAGCAGTACTTC.

This chain joins TRBV2 and TRBJ2-3, with D possibly TRBD1 on 6 matching bases. The ends were cut back, 8 bases at V and 4 bases at J, with 16 bases in the middle. The CDR3 runs 14 residues. Germline CDR1 is SNHLY and CDR2 is FYNNEI. This CDR3 is CASSTTGWADTQYF. CDR3 nucleotides: TGTGCCAGCTCAACCACAGGGTGGGCAGATACGCAGTATTTT.

This chain connects TRBV10-3 to TRBJ1-2; TRBD1 matches at 7 bases. Germline V gene sequence: CDR1 ENHRY, CDR2 SYGVKD. The CDR3 runs 12 residues. The V and J ends lost 9 bases and 6 bases, in that order; junction bases with no gene match: 7. For the CDR3, the DNA is TGTGCCATTTCCGGGACAGCCAATGGCTACACCTTC. Translation: CAISGTANGYTF.